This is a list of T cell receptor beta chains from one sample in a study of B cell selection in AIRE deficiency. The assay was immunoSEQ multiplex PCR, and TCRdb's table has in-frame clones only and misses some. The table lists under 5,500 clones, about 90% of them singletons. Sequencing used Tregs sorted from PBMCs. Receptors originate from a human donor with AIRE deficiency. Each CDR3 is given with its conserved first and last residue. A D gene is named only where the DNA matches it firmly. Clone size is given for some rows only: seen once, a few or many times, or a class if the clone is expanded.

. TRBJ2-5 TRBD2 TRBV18 CASSSSGGAPQETQYF TGTGCCAGCTCATCCAGCGGGGGGGCCCCACAAGAGACCCAGTACTTC
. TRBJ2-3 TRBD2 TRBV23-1 CASSQSTSGGADTQYF TGCGCCAGCAGTCAATCGACTAGCGGGGGGGCAGATACGCAGTATTTT
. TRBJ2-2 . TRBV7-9 CASSLASGELFF TGTGCCAGCAGCTTAGCTTCCGGGGAGCTGTTTTTT
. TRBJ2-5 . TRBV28 CASSSLLGGTVQETQYF TGTGCCAGCAGTTCCCTTTTGGGCGGGACAGTACAAGAGACCCAGTACTTC
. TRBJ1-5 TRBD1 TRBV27 CASRRQGLGQPQHF TGTGCCAGCAGAAGACAGGGGTTAGGTCAGCCCCAGCATTTT
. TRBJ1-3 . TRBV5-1 CASSLGAGLDGNTIYF TGCGCCAGCAGCTTGGGGGCAGGGTTAGATGGAAACACCATATATTTT
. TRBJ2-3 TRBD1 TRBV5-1 CASSLAWTGSTDTQYF TGCGCCAGCAGCTTGGCCTGGACAGGGAGCACAGATACGCAGTATTTT
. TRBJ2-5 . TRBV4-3 CASSQEFDWFQETQYF TGCGCCAGCAGCCAAGAGTTTGACTGGTTCCAAGAGACCCAGTACTTC
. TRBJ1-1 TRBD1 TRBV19 CASTIGDRMNTEAFF TGTGCCAGTACCATAGGGGACAGGATGAACACTGAAGCTTTCTTT
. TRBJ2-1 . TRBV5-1 CASSLGQSYNEQFF TGCGCCAGCAGCTTAGGACAGAGTTACAATGAGCAGTTCTTC
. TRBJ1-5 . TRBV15 CATSVRSNQPQHF TGTGCCACCAGCGTGCGGAGCAATCAGCCCCAGCATTTT
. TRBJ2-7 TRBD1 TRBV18 CASSQRQGAHEQYF TGTGCCAGCTCACAAAGACAGGGGGCCCACGAGCAGTACTTC
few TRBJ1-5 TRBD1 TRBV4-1 CASSQPDRARNQPQHF TGCGCCAGCAGCCAACCGGACAGGGCCCGTAATCAGCCCCAGCATTTT
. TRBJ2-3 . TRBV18 CASSPQKKRVKFQGMSGADTQYF TGTGCCAGCTCACCACAAAAGAAAAGGGTCAAGTTTCAGGGGATGTCAGGAGCAGATACGCAGTATTTT
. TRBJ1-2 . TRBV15 CATSRDAGGYGYTF TGTGCCACCAGCAGAGATGCCGGGGGCTATGGCTACACCTTC
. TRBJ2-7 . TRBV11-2 CASSLGENYEQYF TGTGCCAGCAGCTTAGGCGAAAACTACGAGCAGTACTTC
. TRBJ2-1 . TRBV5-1 CASSQRTGYNEQFF TGCGCCAGCAGCCAGAGGACGGGATACAATGAGCAGTTCTTC
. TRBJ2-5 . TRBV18 CASSPGSSQYF TGTGCCAGCTCACCCGGTTCTTCCCAGTACTTC
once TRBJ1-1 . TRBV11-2 CASSFFQGGAFF TGTGCCAGCAGCTTTTTCCAGGGTGGAGCTTTCTTT
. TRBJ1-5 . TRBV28 CASSFGGFGQFNQPQHF TGTGCCAGCAGTTTCGGTGGCTTTGGGCAGTTCAATCAGCCCCAGCATTTT
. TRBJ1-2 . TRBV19 CASSHRERIYGYTF TGTGCCAGTAGTCACCGGGAGCGGATCTATGGCTACACCTTC
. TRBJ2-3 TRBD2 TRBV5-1 CASSLGLAGPTDTQYF TGCGCCAGCAGCTTGGGACTAGCGGGACCCACAGATACGCAGTATTTT
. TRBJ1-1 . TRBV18 CASSTATGLNTEAFF TGTGCCAGCTCAACAGCAACAGGATTGAACACTGAAGCTTTCTTT
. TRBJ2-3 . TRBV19 CASSIGLFTDTQYF TGTGCCAGTAGTATAGGCTTATTCACAGATACGCAGTATTTT
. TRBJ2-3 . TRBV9 CASSSRFGGAADTQYF TGTGCCAGCAGCTCCCGATTCGGTGGGGCGGCAGATACGCAGTATTTT
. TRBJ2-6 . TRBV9 CASSVGHSGANVLTF TGTGCCAGCAGCGTAGGACACTCTGGGGCCAACGTCCTGACTTTC
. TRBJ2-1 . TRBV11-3 CASSLAAREQFF TGTGCCAGCAGCTTAGCAGCCCGTGAGCAGTTCTTC
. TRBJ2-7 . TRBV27 CASSKWGLTYEQYF TGTGCCAGCTCCAAGTGGGGCCTAACATACGAGCAGTACTTC
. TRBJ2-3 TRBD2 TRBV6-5 CASSPSGGADTQYF TGTGCCAGCAGTCCTAGCGGGGGGGCGGATACGCAGTATTTT
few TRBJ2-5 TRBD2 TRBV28 CASSWASGGVETQYF TGTGCCAGCAGTTGGGCTAGCGGGGGGGTGGAGACCCAGTACTTC
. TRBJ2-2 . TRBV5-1 CASSLVTEIGELFF TGCGCCAGCAGCTTAGTCACAGAAATCGGGGAGCTGTTTTTT
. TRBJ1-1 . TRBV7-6 CASSPTLDTEAFF TGTGCCAGCAGCCCAACCTTGGACACTGAAGCTTTCTTT
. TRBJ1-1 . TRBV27 CASSFLGMNTEAFF TGTGCCAGCAGTTTTCTGGGGATGAACACTGAAGCTTTCTTT
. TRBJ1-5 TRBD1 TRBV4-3 CASSQPDRARNQPQHF TGCGCCAGCAGCCAACCGGACAGGGCCCGTAATCAGCCCCAGCATTTT
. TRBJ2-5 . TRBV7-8 CASRRQSQETQYF TGTGCCAGCAGACGACAAAGCCAAGAGACCCAGTACTTC
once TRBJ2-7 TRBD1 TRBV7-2 CASSRQTGSLYEQYF TGTGCCAGCAGCCGCCAGACAGGGTCCCTTTACGAGCAGTACTTC
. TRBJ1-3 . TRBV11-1 CASRLSGNTIYF TGTGCCAGCAGGCTCTCTGGAAACACCATATATTTT
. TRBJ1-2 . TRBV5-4 CASSLTGLSYGYTF TGTGCCAGCAGCTTGACAGGGTTGAGCTATGGCTACACCTTC
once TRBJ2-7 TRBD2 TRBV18 CASSPKVGLAGYEQYF TGTGCCAGCTCACCAAAGGTGGGACTAGCGGGATACGAGCAGTACTTC
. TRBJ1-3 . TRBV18 CASLLDRNSGNTIYF TGTGCCAGCTTATTAGACAGAAACTCTGGAAACACCATATATTTT
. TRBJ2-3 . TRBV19 CASSMYDTQYF TGTGCCAGTAGTATGTATGATACGCAGTATTTT
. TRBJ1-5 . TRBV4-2 CASSFTILGNQPQHF TGTGCCAGCAGCTTTACAATATTAGGCAATCAGCCCCAGCATTTT
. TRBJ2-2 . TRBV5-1 CASSVIPNTGELFF TGCGCCAGCAGCGTCATACCAAACACCGGGGAGCTGTTTTTT